The T cell receptor (beta chain) under discussion was sequenced for a study of cytomegalovirus exposure and HLA in healthy donors. Overall study findings and caveats: As a later analysis showed, several of the most significant clusters appeared to be linked to common viral pathogens.

Use of 60 Vbeta and 13 Jbeta primers characterized the PCR. Profiled with immunoSEQ multiplex PCR; TCRdb holds only in-frame clones, not every one. Its table records roughly 120,000 clones. V was shortened by 2 bases and J by 8 bases, with 21 bases between the two germline ends. The CDR3 spans 16 residues. In germline, CDR1 is LGHNA, CDR2 YSLEER. Details on this clone: The target antigen is unknown.

Sequencing was done on a sample of PBMCs. This TCR was recovered from a man aged 25-45 years in good health and CMV-seronegative. This chain uses TRBV4-3 with TRBJ1-2; weak D call: TRBD1 (5 bases). The CDR3 sequence: CASSQTVAGVRNGYTF. In DNA form, the CDR3 reads TGCGCCAGCAGCCAAACAGTTGCGGGGGTAAGGAACGGCTACACCTTC.